The clone carrying this T cell receptor beta chain was seen at least ten times. The antigen remains undetermined. Germline assignment: CDR1 MNHNS and CDR2 SASEGT. Unmatched junction bases numbered 5, after V lost 2 bases and J lost 3 bases. CDR3 length: 15 residues. TCRdb reprocessed the reads via MiXCR and lists one record per CDR3 protein. The table lists 65,000 to 90,000 distinct CDR3 sequences, approximately 3.6% of them singletons. The sample originates from a study of T cell repertoires in cytomegalovirus infection. Study information: Shared public TCR beta signatures pointed to both CMV infection and a matching HLA type.

Study-wide findings and caveats: CMV-specific HLA-C-restricted TCR beta clonotypes dominated the ex vivo response.

Sequenced sample: PBMCs. This TCR came from a human donor in good health (CMV status not recorded). Some clones in this sample may be carry-over from other donors' samples. The chain employs TRBV6-1 and TRBJ2-7; 9 nucleotides agree with TRBD2. The CDR3 nucleotides are TGTGCCAGCAGTGAAATAGCGGGGGAAGTCTACGAGCAGTACTTC. Residues: CASSEIAGEVYEQYF.